This entry lists 18 T cell receptor beta chains sequenced from one sample in a study of cytomegalovirus exposure and HLA in healthy donors. With 60 Vbeta and 13 Jbeta primers, the PCR was carried out. The method was immunoSEQ multiplex PCR; TCRdb's version includes in-frame clones alone and lacks a portion of them. The sample yields 110,000 or so clones, 67% seen once. Sample: PBMCs. These TCRs come from a young man in good health and CMV-seropositive.

A few counts support this clone. This chain joins TRBV28 and TRBJ1-4, with D tentatively TRBD1 (5 bases). CDR3 length: 12 amino acids. The V end was cut by 6 bases, the J end by 7 bases, with 9 bases between. Germline CDR1 and CDR2: MDHEN and SYDVKM. The CDR3 DNA sequence: TGTGCCAGCAGGGGGAGGGGTGAAAAACTGTTTTTT. This gives the protein CASRGRGEKLFF.

The chain employs TRBV7-6 and TRBJ2-5; TRBD1 might be the D (6 bases). The CDR3 has 13 amino acids. Per germline, CDR1 SGHVS and CDR2 FNYEAQ. V lost 5 bases, J lost 5 bases, and 12 bases lay in between. CDR3 nucleotide sequence: TGTGCCAGCAGCGTAACAGGGTTGGAGACCCAGTACTTC. It yields the protein CASSVTGLETQYF. Based on the CDR3 plus reference TRBV7-6 and TRBJ2-5, the full variable domain is GAGVSQSPRYKVTKRGQDVALRCDPISGHVSLYWYRQALGQGPEFLTYFNYEAQQDKSGLPNDRFSAERPEGSISTLTIQRTEQRDSAMYRCASSVTGLETQYFGPGTRLLVL.

The genes are TRBV7-6 and TRBJ2-7; TRBD2 matches at 7 bases. The germline V gene encodes CDR1 SGHVS and CDR2 FNYEAQ. CDR3 length: 14 residues. The V gene end was trimmed by 3 bases and the J gene end by 2 bases; junction bases not matched to a gene: 4. CDR3 nucleotide sequence: TGTGCCAGCAGCTTGGGTGGACTAGCCTACGAGCAGTACTTC. Translated: CASSLGGLAYEQYF.

This chain uses TRBV30 with TRBJ1-5; TRBD1 might be the D (5 bases). CDR1 is GTSNPN, CDR2 SVGIG, per germline (reference sequence). The V and J ends lost 5 bases and 13 bases respectively, with 18 bases between them. CDR3 size: 12 residues. The CDR3 DNA reads as TGTGCCTGGGCACGCACCGGCAGGGAACAGCATTTT. It specifies CAWARTGREQHF.

The gene calls are TRBV9 and TRBJ1-3; 7 nucleotides align to TRBD1. J lost 0 bases, V lost 4 bases, and 7 bases had no gene match. Germline-derived CDR1 and CDR2 are SGDLS and YYNGEE. The length of the CDR3 is 16 residues. For the CDR3, the DNA is TGTGCCAGCAGCAGAGCCGACAGGGCCTCTGGAAACACCATATATTTT. This sequence encodes CASSRADRASGNTIYF.

The chain has TRBV6-4 and TRBJ2-1, with 10 bases that match TRBD2. This CDR3 is 14 amino acids long. V lost 6 bases to trimming and J lost 8 bases; unmatched junction nucleotides: 7. The germline CDR1 and CDR2 sequences are MRHNA and SNTAGT. The CDR3 DNA follows: TGTGCCAGCAGCCTACTAGCGGGGAATGATGAGCAGTTCTTC. This translates into CASSLLAGNDEQFF.

CDR3 nucleotides: TGTGCCAGCAGTTTATCTAATTGGGCAGCCAACCTCTATGGCTACACCTTC. Its translation is CASSLSNWAANLYGYTF. J is TRBJ1-2 and V is TRBV27; no clear D gene. The CDR3 runs 17 residues. Germline V gene sequence: CDR1 MNHEY, CDR2 SMNVEV (reference sequence). The V end was cut by 0 bases, the J end by 4 bases, with 18 bases between.

This CDR3 is CASSALSLGSEKLFF. The CDR3 nucleotides are TGTGCCAGCAGTGCCTTATCCCTCGGTAGTGAAAAACTGTTTTTT. The chain uses TRBV28 and TRBJ1-4; D is unclear. There are 15 residues in the CDR3. Trimming pared 5 bases from V and 7 bases from J, leaving 17 bases between. From germline, CDR1 is MDHEN and CDR2 SYDVKM.

The chain combines TRBV6-5 with TRBJ2-3; 10 nucleotides line up with TRBD2. Unmatched junction bases numbered 7, after V lost 2 bases and J lost 5 bases. Germline V CDR1 and CDR2: MNHEY, SVGAGI. This CDR3 is built from 16 residues. Written as DNA, the CDR3 is TGTGCCAGCAGTTACGCGCCTAGCGGGGGCTTAGATACGCAGTATTTT. It yields the protein CASSYAPSGGLDTQYF.

The chain recombines TRBV5-4 with TRBJ2-3; D might be TRBD2 (5 bases). The CDR3 sequence is 16 residues long. Germline lookup yields CDR1 SGHNT and CDR2 YYREEE (reference sequence). The V end was cut by 0 bases, the J end by 1 base, with 12 bases between. The CDR3: CASSLAGVMGTDTQYF. CDR3 in DNA: TGTGCCAGCAGCTTGGCCGGGGTTATGGGCACAGATACGCAGTATTTT.

This clone was picked up one time. The chain carries TRBV19 and TRBJ2-1; the match to TRBD2 covers 10 bases. This CDR3 is built from 17 residues. The trim removed 5 bases at V and 10 bases at J, leaving 17 bases unmatched. The V gene's germline CDR1 is LNHDA and CDR2 SQIVND (reference sequence). The CDR3, as DNA: TGTGCCAGTAGTCTCCACCTAGCGGGGGCCTTGGCTGGGGAGCAGTTCTTC. Translation: CASSLHLAGALAGEQFF.

The chain links TRBV6-1 to TRBJ1-4; D possibly corresponds to TRBD1 (5 bases). Germline V gene data show CDR1 as MNHNS and CDR2 as SASEGT. The V end lost 3 bases, the J end lost 8 bases, and 13 bases lay between the germline ends. The CDR3 consists of 14 residues. The CDR3 DNA is TGTGCCAGCAGTGAGATGGGGGGTCGGGAAAAACTGTTTTTT. As protein: CASSEMGGREKLFF.

There are a few counts of this clone. The chain has TRBV5-6 and TRBJ2-2; a possible D gene is TRBD1 (6 bases). Germline CDR1 and CDR2: SGHDT and YYEEEE. Trimming removed 1 base from V and 6 bases from J, with 7 bases in between. This CDR3 spans 13 amino acids. This CDR3 reads CASSLTGPGELFF. Written as DNA, the CDR3 is TGTGCCAGCAGCTTGACAGGGCCCGGGGAGCTGTTTTTT.

Only a few counts were recorded for this clone. V and J are TRBV7-6 and TRBJ2-2; D is undetermined. CDR3 length: 14 residues. The V gene's germline CDR1 is SGHVS and CDR2 FNYEAQ. Trimming stripped 3 bases from V and 2 bases from J, with 7 bases between. The CDR3 is CASSFAVNTGELFF. In nucleotides, the CDR3 is TGTGCCAGCAGCTTCGCAGTTAACACCGGGGAGCTGTTTTTT.

This chain joins TRBV19 and TRBJ1-5; D may be TRBD1 (5 bases). Trimming took off 2 bases at V and 2 bases at J, with 16 bases between the two ends. This CDR3 has 17 amino acids. Germline V gives CDR1 LNHDA, CDR2 SQIVND (reference sequence). CDR3 amino acids: CASSIIGRGGGNQPQHF. CDR3 bases: TGTGCCAGTAGTATAATTGGTAGGGGCGGGGGCAATCAGCCCCAGCATTTT.

The chain is built from TRBV10-3 and TRBJ1-2, with D possibly matching TRBD1 (5 bases). This CDR3 has 14 amino acids. Trimming pared 4 bases from V and 8 bases from J, leaving 17 bases between. CDR1 and CDR2 from the germline V gene are ENHRY and SYGVKD. The CDR3 DNA is TGTGCCATCAGTGCGGACAAGGGCAACAACGGCTACACCTTC. This gives the protein CAISADKGNNGYTF.

This clone was detected once. V is TRBV5-1 and J is TRBJ2-1, with D tentatively TRBD2 (6 bases). Germline lookup yields CDR1 SGHRS and CDR2 YFSETQ. Between the trimmed V and J ends, which lost 0 bases and 3 bases, there was a span of 13 bases. The CDR3 is 16 amino acids. The CDR3 loop reads CASSLELGGYYNEQFF. For the CDR3, the DNA is TGCGCCAGCAGCTTGGAGCTTGGGGGGTACTACAATGAGCAGTTCTTC.

The chain employs TRBV10-3 and TRBJ2-1, with D maybe TRBD1 (6 bases). The V gene lost 4 bases and the J gene lost 5 bases, with 18 bases spanning the gap. Germline V gives CDR1 ENHRY, CDR2 SYGVKD. The length of the CDR3 is 16 residues. CDR3: CAISGPGTTSHNEQFF. The CDR3 nucleotides are TGTGCCATCAGTGGCCCAGGGACAACTTCACACAATGAGCAGTTCTTC.